Below, 20 T cell receptor beta chains from the same sample are listed, as sequenced in a study of T cell repertoires in cytomegalovirus infection. These receptors lack a known antigen. MiXCR, applied by TCRdb to the reads, yields one record per CDR3 protein. This table has approximately 150,000 distinct CDR3 sequences, roughly 22% appearing once. The specimen was CD8+ T cells from cultured PBMCs, collected from culture after CMV antigen stimulation. Source of these receptors: a human donor in good health (CMV status not recorded). Some clones in this sample may be carry-over from other donors' samples.

The chain links TRBV6-2 or TRBV6-3 to TRBJ2-1, with TRBD2 identical over 8 bases. The germline CDR1 and CDR2 sequences are MNHEY and SVGEGT. CDR3 length equals 14 residues. J gave up 3 bases and V 8 bases, and 6 bases lay outside the gene matches. The CDR3 region is CASDPGLGYNEQFF. The CDR3 DNA follows: TGTGCCAGCGACCCGGGACTAGGCTACAATGAGCAGTTCTTC.

The V call is TRBV29-1, the J call TRBJ1-1; D gene ambiguous. V lost 6 bases to trimming and J lost 6 bases, with 14 bases between them. There are 12 residues in the CDR3. In germline, CDR1 is SQVTM, CDR2 ANQGSEA. The CDR3 protein is CSVKRLLAEAFF. The CDR3 bases are TGCAGCGTCAAGAGGTTATTGGCTGAAGCTTTCTTT. The full variable domain, its missing parts supplied by reference TRBV29-1 and TRBJ1-1, is SAVISQKPSRDICQRGTSLTIQCQVDSQVTMMFWYRQQPGQSLTLIATANQGSEATYESGFVIDKFPISRPNLTFSTLTVSNMSPEDSSIYLCSVKRLLAEAFFGQGTRLTVV.

V gene TRBV7-2 combines with J gene TRBJ2-5; TRBD2 aligns across 8 bases. The CDR3 is 17 amino acids. Germline V lookup: CDR1 SGHTA, CDR2 FQGNSA. Germline trimming cut 3 bases from V and 5 bases from J; bases unmatched to any gene: 14. CDR3 residues: CASSFSGELAEVETQYF. CDR3 nucleotide sequence: TGTGCCAGCAGCTTTTCGGGGGAACTAGCGGAGGTGGAGACCCAGTACTTC.

The chain couples TRBV12-3 or TRBV12-4 to TRBJ1-2, with D perhaps matching TRBD1 (6 bases). There are 13 residues in the CDR3. V was pared by 8 bases and J by 4 bases, with 14 bases between. The CDR3 bases are TGTGCCAGCGGTAACAGGGAACGCTATGGCTACACCTTC. Amino acids: CASGNRERYGYTF.

This clonotype turned up a few times. The chain carries TRBV6-2 or TRBV6-3 and TRBJ2-1; 12 positions agree with TRBD2. V dropped 3 bases and J dropped 7; count of bases not matched to a gene: 7. This CDR3 has 16 amino acids. Germline CDR1 MNHEY, CDR2 SVGEGT. CDR3 sequence: CASSYYGLAGPNEQFF. The CDR3 coding sequence is TGTGCCAGCAGTTATTACGGACTAGCGGGGCCGAATGAGCAGTTCTTC.

This clonotype was seen a handful of times. The V call is TRBV6-5, the J call TRBJ2-1; D may be TRBD2 (6 bases). V shed 3 bases and J shed 0 bases, with 15 bases lying between them. The CDR3 covers 17 residues. The germline V gene encodes CDR1 MNHEY and CDR2 SVGAGI. The CDR3: CASSYAGPLSSYNEQFF. CDR3 in DNA: TGTGCCAGCAGTTATGCGGGACCGCTGAGCTCCTACAATGAGCAGTTCTTC.

The rearrangement joins TRBV7-2 to TRBJ1-5; a possible D gene is TRBD1 (6 bases). V was clipped by 4 bases and J by 4 bases, with 17 bases between them. The germline gives CDR1 SGHTA, CDR2 FQGNSA. The CDR3 is 16 amino acids. The CDR3 sequence: CASSSRGQVLNQPQHF. Here the CDR3 DNA reads TGTGCCAGCAGCTCCCGGGGACAAGTCCTGAATCAGCCCCAGCATTTT. The whole variable domain, remainder taken from reference TRBV7-2 and TRBJ1-5, is GAGVSQSPSNKVTEKGKDVELRCDPISGHTALYWYRQSLGQGLEFLIYFQGNSAPDKSGLPSDRFSAERTGGSVSTLTIQRTQQEDSAVYLCASSSRGQVLNQPQHFGDGTRLSIL.

Only a few counts were recorded for this clonotype. The rearrangement joins TRBV28 to TRBJ2-7; 8 bases are a match to TRBD2. The germline V gene encodes CDR1 MDHEN and CDR2 SYDVKM. After removal of 5 bases from V and 5 bases from J, the junction contained 20 bases not matched to a gene. CDR3 length: 18 amino acids. The CDR3 spells CASSLLCGSGVQVDEQYF. The CDR3 nucleotides read TGTGCCAGCAGTCTGTTGTGTGGTAGCGGGGTTCAAGTCGACGAGCAGTACTTC.

This clonotype has ten or more counts. This sequence joins TRBV5-6 and TRBJ2-1; D gene uncertain. CDR1 is SGHDT and CDR2 is YYEEEE in the germline V gene. Trimming took 2 bases from V and 9 from J, leaving 6 bases between them. The CDR3 consists of 11 residues. DNA of the CDR3: TGTGCCAGCAGCTTTGGGCTTGAGCAGTTCTTC. Translating it yields CASSFGLEQFF.

The rearrangement joins TRBV20-1 to TRBJ1-2; 9 bases are a match to TRBD1. Germline values: CDR1 DFQATT, CDR2 SNEGSKA (reference sequence). J gave up 7 bases and V 3 bases, and 12 bases lay outside the gene matches. The CDR3 sequence is 15 residues long. CDR3 in amino acids: CSASPIGQGRGGYTF. CDR3 DNA: TGCAGTGCTAGCCCTATCGGACAGGGGAGAGGTGGCTACACCTTC.

This clonotype appeared a few times. The V call is TRBV4-1, the J call TRBJ2-5; maybe TRBD1 (6 bases). Per the germline V gene, CDR1 is MGHRA and CDR2 is YSYEKL. The CDR3 consists of 13 residues. Trimming shortened V by 3 bases and J by 3 bases, and 8 bases separated the two germline ends. The CDR3 loop is CASSHPGEETQYF. In DNA, the CDR3 is TGCGCCAGCAGCCATCCAGGGGAAGAGACCCAGTACTTC.

This clonotype appeared many times. This rearrangement joins TRBV10-2 to TRBJ2-7, with a possible D match to TRBD2 (5 bases). Trimming removed 6 bases from V and 2 bases from J, with 14 bases in between. The CDR3 loop spans 14 amino acids. Germline V gene data show CDR1 as WSHSY and CDR2 as SAAADI. The CDR3 region is CASSVSLAAYEQYF. The CDR3 DNA sequence: TGCGCCAGCAGCGTGAGCCTAGCAGCCTACGAGCAGTACTTC.

This clonotype has more than one count but fewer than ten. The chain joins TRBV9 to TRBJ2-3; D is undetermined. Germline values: CDR1 SGDLS, CDR2 YYNGEE. The CDR3 has 13 residues. Trimming removed 3 bases from V and 0 bases from J, with 5 bases in between. The CDR3, as DNA: TGTGCCAGCAGCGCCTGGAGCACAGATACGCAGTATTTT. This encodes CASSAWSTDTQYF. The full variable domain, with the rest looked up from reference TRBV9 and TRBJ2-3, is DSGVTQTPKHLITATGQRVTLRCSPRSGDLSVYWYQQSLDQGLQFLIQYYNGEERAKGNILERFSAQQFPDLHSELNLSSLELGDSALYFCASSAWSTDTQYFGPGTRLTVL.

This chain joins TRBV7-8 and TRBJ2-5, with TRBD1 as a possible D gene (6 bases). V shed 7 bases and J shed 1 base, with 16 bases lying between them. Germline V CDR1 and CDR2: SGHVS, FQNEAQ. The CDR3 consists of 15 residues. CDR3 protein: CASKFEQGPQETQYF. Here the CDR3 DNA reads TGTGCCAGCAAGTTTGAACAGGGTCCCCAAGAGACCCAGTACTTC.

The chain uses TRBV7-2 and TRBJ1-6; no definite D call. The CDR3 totals 16 residues. The germline V gene has CDR1 SGHTA and CDR2 FQGNSA. V lost 4 bases and J 5 bases, leaving 15 bases between the germline ends. The CDR3, as DNA: TGTGCCAGCAGCTCCAGGAGCAGCTGGGATAATTCACCCCTCCACTTT. As protein: CASSSRSSWDNSPLHF.

The V and J genes are TRBV7-8 and TRBJ2-3; D gene uncertain. The germline gives CDR1 SGHVS, CDR2 FQNEAQ. The CDR3 contains 13 residues. V was pared by 3 bases and J by 5 bases, with 9 bases between. The CDR3 here is CASSFGAGDTQYF. As DNA, the CDR3 is TGTGCCAGCAGCTTTGGAGCCGGAGATACGCAGTATTTT. The entire variable domain, with the rest obtained from reference TRBV7-8 and TRBJ2-3, is as follows: GAGVSQSPRYKVAKRGQDVALRCDPISGHVSLFWYQQALGQGPEFLTYFQNEAQLDKSGLPSDRFFAERPEGSVSTLKIQRTQQEDSAVYLCASSFGAGDTQYFGPGTRLTVL.

The chain links TRBV6-1 to TRBJ1-6, with 7 bases that match TRBD1. The CDR3 spans 18 residues. Trimming took 6 bases from V and 11 from J; bases not matched to a gene: 22. Germline loops: CDR1 MNHNS, CDR2 SASEGT. The chain's CDR3 is CASSQGQDLWALTAPLHF. DNA of the CDR3: TGTGCCAGCAGCCAAGGACAGGATCTTTGGGCCTTAACGGCACCCCTCCACTTT.

The sample holds a few counts of this clonotype. The CDR3 is CASILASNTDTQYF. DNA of the CDR3: TGTGCCAGCATTCTAGCGTCAAACACAGATACGCAGTATTTT. The V gene is TRBV12-3 or TRBV12-4, the J gene TRBJ2-3; D is possibly TRBD2 (6 bases). This CDR3 comprises 14 residues. Trimming pared 7 bases from V and 2 bases from J, leaving 13 bases between.

This clonotype was counted only a few times. The gene calls are TRBV27 and TRBJ1-5, with TRBD1 as a possible D gene (5 bases). The ends were cut back, 5 bases at V and 1 base at J, with 15 bases in the middle. This CDR3 is built from 16 residues. The germline gives CDR1 MNHEY, CDR2 SMNVEV (reference sequence). CDR3 amino acids: CASSTRRDASNQPQHF. In nucleotides, the CDR3 is TGTGCCAGCAGTACCCGACGGGACGCAAGCAATCAGCCCCAGCATTTT.

V and J are TRBV11-2 and TRBJ2-1, with 7 positions matching TRBD1. Germline CDR1 and CDR2: SGHAT and FQNNGV. This CDR3 has 15 amino acids. After removal of 3 bases from V and 0 bases from J, the junction contained 2 bases not matched to a gene. CDR3 in DNA: TGTGCCAGCAGCTTCCCAGGGGGCTCCTACAATGAGCAGTTCTTC. Translation: CASSFPGGSYNEQFF.